This entry lists 5 T cell receptor beta chains sequenced from one sample in a study of T cell responses to AZD1222 COVID-19 vaccine. The repertoire was sequenced with immunoSEQ multiplex PCR; TCRdb's copy has only in-frame clones and lacks some. This table holds 200,000 to 300,000 clones, more than 80% found once. The material sequenced was peripheral blood, taken on day 0 of AZD1222 vaccination. The receptor set was obtained from an adult in good health.

The rearrangement joins TRBV5-4 to TRBJ1-3, with D uncertain. This CDR3 region has 15 residues. The V gene's germline CDR1 is SGHNT and CDR2 YYREEE (reference sequence). Trimming removed 4 bases from V and 0 bases from J, with 11 bases in between. CDR3 sequence reads: CASSPSFGSGNTIYF. CDR3 DNA: TGTGCCAGCAGCCCCTCCTTCGGCTCTGGAAACACCATATATTTT.

V is TRBV5-1 and J is TRBJ1-3; D is ambiguous. Germline V CDR1 and CDR2: SGHRS, YFSETQ. Trimming removed 3 bases from V and 0 bases from J, with 16 bases in between. The CDR3 has 17 amino acids. CDR3 residues: CASSWRADPHSGNTIYF. The CDR3 nucleotides are TGCGCCAGCAGCTGGCGGGCCGATCCTCACTCTGGAAACACCATATATTTT.

The chain employs TRBV11-2 and TRBJ2-2; D unclear. With 1 base removed from V and 0 bases from J, the gap between germline ends came to 3 bases. Germline V lookup: CDR1 SGHAT, CDR2 FQNNGV. The CDR3 is 14 amino acids. In DNA, the CDR3 is TGTGCCAGCAGCTTAGGCCCGAACACCGGGGAGCTGTTTTTT. It codes for CASSLGPNTGELFF.

The chain has TRBV6-6 and TRBJ2-7; D possibly corresponds to TRBD1 (6 bases). V was cut by 0 bases and J by 9 bases, with 18 bases left in between. Germline V gives CDR1 MNHNY, CDR2 SVGAGI (reference sequence). CDR3 length: 15 amino acids. The CDR3 DNA is TGTGCCAGCAGTTACTCGGCAGGGGCCCTAGGGGGGCAGTACTTC. Encoded protein: CASSYSAGALGGQYF.

V usage is TRBV7-2 and J usage is TRBJ2-1, with D possibly TRBD2 on 6 matching bases. Germline lookup yields CDR1 SGHTA and CDR2 FQGNSA. CDR3 length: 15 residues. Trimming removed 6 bases at V and 3 bases at J, with 15 bases between. The CDR3 coding sequence is TGTGCCAGCAGGCCCGGAGGGCCCAGCTACAATGAGCAGTTCTTC. Translated: CASRPGGPSYNEQFF.